The T cell receptor (beta chain) under discussion was sequenced for a study of vaccination effects on CD4 cells after COVID-19. Germline loops: CDR1 KGHSH, CDR2 LQKENI. The CDR3 totals 15 residues. V was trimmed by 5 bases and J by 0 bases, leaving 14 bases between them. Clones were read by immunoSEQ multiplex PCR, and TCRdb kept only the in-frame ones, dropping some. The sample shows roughly 41,000 clones, around two thirds of them seen only once. As regards this clone: The antigen is undetermined.

Researchers isolated CD4+ T cells once about eleven days of culture had elapsed. Subjects were given two BNT162b2 or mRNA-1273 vaccine doses. It was on days 3 and 7 that half the medium was replaced with IL-2 medium. Here the sequenced sample was CD4+ T cells from PBMCs cultured without peptide, taken after COVID-19 vaccination. The chain joins TRBV18 to TRBJ2-7; D possibly uses TRBD1 or TRBD2 (5 bases each). The sequence came from a human donor who received a COVID-19 vaccine. CDR3: CASSFSGTVSYEQYF. In DNA form, the CDR3 reads TGTGCCAGCTCATTCTCCGGGACCGTCTCCTACGAGCAGTACTTC.